These 25 T cell receptor beta chains came from one sample sequenced in a study of persistence of HIV-infected CD4 T cells. Sequencing used immunoSEQ version 4 in survey mode. Repertoires were generated with immunoSEQ multiplex PCR, while TCRdb's copy carries only in-frame clones and drops some. The sample gives tens of thousands of clones, more than 70% of which show up once; more than 1.5% is in the top ten. These TCRs are of unknown antigen specificity. The stimulus was an HIV-1 Gag 15-mer peptide pool, 0.95 to 1 ug/peptide/mL. CD40L-negative CD69-negative CD45RO-high memory CD4+ T cells were sorted as populations depleted of antigen-responding cells. The specimen comprised CD4+ T cells sorted from PBMCs after approximately 19-hour stimulation, sampled from a patient who received antiretroviral therapy. Receptors were obtained from an adult man with HIV who was CMV-seropositive.

This clone was found a few times. The chain recombines TRBV3-1 (or the pseudogene TRBV3-2) with TRBJ2-6; D is uncertain. Trimming left V 0 bases short and J 4 bases short, with 4 bases between. The CDR3 is 14 amino acids. CDR1 is LGHDT and CDR2 is YNNKEL in the germline V gene (reference sequence). CDR3 nucleotides: TGTGCCAGCAGCCAAGATATCGGGGCCAACGTCCTGACTTTC. Translation gives CASSQDIGANVLTF.

The chain combines TRBV19 with TRBJ1-4; 9 bases line up with TRBD1. The V and J ends lost 4 bases and 8 bases, in that order; junction bases with no gene match: 8. The germline CDR1 and CDR2 sequences are LNHDA and SQIVND (reference sequence). The length of the CDR3 is 15 residues. CDR3 sequence reads: CASSTEGQGSEKLFF. CDR3 bases: TGTGCCAGTAGTACGGAGGGACAGGGAAGCGAAAAACTGTTTTTT.

This rearrangement joins TRBV6-5 to TRBJ1-6, with TRBD1 matching over 8 bases. The junction had 7 bases not matched to a gene; V was cut back by 5 bases and J by 7 bases. Per the germline V gene, CDR1 is MNHEY and CDR2 is SVGAGI. There are 15 residues in the CDR3. Here the CDR3 reads CASSREGQANSPLHF. In nucleotides, the CDR3 is TGTGCCAGCAGTAGAGAGGGACAGGCCAATTCACCCCTCCACTTT.

The rearrangement joins TRBV7-2 to TRBJ2-3, with 7 bases aligning to TRBD1. The V gene end was trimmed by 1 base and the J gene end by 7 bases; junction bases not matched to a gene: 5. The germline V gene has CDR1 SGHTA and CDR2 FQGNSA. The CDR3 extends over 14 amino acids. CDR3 amino acids: CASSLERGRNTQYF. The CDR3 DNA is TGTGCCAGCAGCTTAGAAAGGGGGCGGAATACGCAGTATTTT.

The J gene is TRBJ2-7, the V gene TRBV30, with TRBD1 matching 9 bases. V shed 2 bases and J 6 bases; nucleotides not matched to a gene: 8. The germline gives CDR1 GTSNPN, CDR2 SVGIG (reference sequence). This CDR3 is built from 14 residues. The CDR3 spells CAWSTGTGRVEQYF. The CDR3 DNA sequence: TGTGCCTGGAGTACTGGGACAGGGAGGGTCGAGCAGTACTTC.

The chain carries TRBV18 and TRBJ2-7, with D maybe TRBD2 (5 bases). Germline-derived CDR1 and CDR2 are KGHSH and LQKENI. V dropped 2 bases and J dropped 3 bases, with 20 bases sitting between them. The CDR3 has 17 amino acids. CDR3 nucleotides: TGTGCCAGCTCACCAGTCCAGCGGAGATTTGTGGGCTACGAGCAGTACTTC. It translates to CASSPVQRRFVGYEQYF.

The chain uses TRBV28 and TRBJ1-2; 8 nucleotides line up with TRBD1. The germline V gene encodes CDR1 MDHEN and CDR2 SYDVKM. The CDR3 has 15 residues. The trim removed 6 bases at V and 4 bases at J, leaving 10 bases unmatched. CDR3 DNA: TGTGCCAGCAGCCAACGGACAGGGCAAGGCTATGGCTACACCTTC. The encoded protein is CASSQRTGQGYGYTF.

This chain links TRBV6-6 with TRBJ2-3; either TRBD1 or TRBD2 may fit D (6 bases each). V lost 7 bases and J 1 base, leaving 15 bases between the germline ends. The CDR3 length is 15 residues. The germline CDR1 and CDR2 sequences are MNHNY and SVGAGI (reference sequence). CDR3 protein: CASTTGAGRTDTQYF. The CDR3 region has the DNA TGTGCCAGCACCACGGGGGCGGGTCGCACAGATACGCAGTATTTT.

The genes are TRBV2 and TRBJ1-1, with TRBD1 as a possible D gene (6 bases). Trimming took 3 bases from V and 7 from J, leaving 18 bases between them. The CDR3 is 15 amino acids. CDR1 is SNHLY, CDR2 FYNNEI, per germline. The CDR3 nucleotides read TGTGCCAGCAGTGAGGTAGGACAGAGAACAAGTGAAGCTTTCTTT. Its translation is CASSEVGQRTSEAFF. Complete variable domain (other parts from reference TRBV2 and TRBJ1-1): EPEVTQTPSHQVTQMGQEVILRCVPISNHLYFYWYRQILGQKVEFLVSFYNNEISEKSEIFDDQFSVERPDGSNFTLKIRSTKLEDSAMYFCASSEVGQRTSEAFFGQGTRLTVV.

The genes are TRBV14 and TRBJ1-1; weak D call: TRBD1 (5 bases). V dropped 4 bases and J dropped 6 bases, with 15 bases sitting between them. The CDR3 contains 14 residues. Germline loops: CDR1 SGHDN, CDR2 FVKESK. CDR3 amino acids: CASSLQGMIAEAFF. The DNA for the CDR3 is TGTGCCAGCAGCCTTCAGGGTATGATCGCTGAAGCTTTCTTT.

CDR3 sequence reads: CASKKRGALSEKLFF. The CDR3 DNA is TGTGCCAGCAAGAAAAGGGGGGCCCTGAGTGAAAAACTGTTTTTT. This rearrangement joins TRBV6-5 to TRBJ1-4, with D possibly matching TRBD1 (6 bases). Per the germline V gene, CDR1 is MNHEY and CDR2 is SVGAGI. Trimming pared 7 bases from V and 7 bases from J, leaving 19 bases between. The length of the CDR3 is 15 residues.

The chain has TRBV29-1 and TRBJ2-3, with 7 bases identical to TRBD2. CDR1 is SQVTM and CDR2 is ANQGSEA in the germline V gene. After removal of 4 bases from V and 4 bases from J, the junction contained 2 bases not matched to a gene. This CDR3 contains 12 residues. The CDR3 reads CSVVRGADTQYF. As DNA, the CDR3 is TGCAGCGTTGTACGGGGGGCAGATACGCAGTATTTT.

V is TRBV15 and J is TRBJ1-1; no reliable D call. The V gene's germline CDR1 is LNHNV and CDR2 YYDKDF (reference sequence). V dropped 6 bases and J dropped 1 base, with 15 bases sitting between them. The CDR3 loop spans 15 amino acids. CDR3: CATRGVGMGNTEAFF. The CDR3 DNA reads TGTGCCACCAGGGGAGTAGGGATGGGGAACACTGAAGCTTTCTTT.

The chain recombines TRBV7-9 with TRBJ1-2; D possibly corresponds to TRBD1 (6 bases). This CDR3 is built from 14 residues. Germline loops: CDR1 SEHNR, CDR2 FQNEAQ (reference sequence). V was clipped by 4 bases and J by 8 bases, with 17 bases between them. CDR3 sequence reads: CASSSGGGRGGYTF. CDR3 nucleotide sequence: TGTGCCAGCAGCTCCGGGGGGGGGCGCGGAGGCTACACCTTC. The whole variable domain, filled in from reference TRBV7-9 and TRBJ1-2, reads DTGVSQNPRHKITKRGQNVTFRCDPISEHNRLYWYRQTLGQGPEFLTYFQNEAQLEKSRLLSDRFSAERPKGSFSTLEIQRTEQGDSAMYLCASSSGGGRGGYTFGSGTRLTVV.

This clone was seen once. This sequence joins TRBV6-5 and TRBJ1-5; TRBD1 is a possible D gene (5 bases). This CDR3 spans 12 amino acids. Trimming cost V 6 bases and J 8 bases, with 11 bases left between them. Germline V CDR1 and CDR2: MNHEY, SVGAGI. Written as DNA, the CDR3 is TGTGCCAGCAGGACAGCGCCGGAGCCCCAGCATTTT. It yields the protein CASRTAPEPQHF.

J is TRBJ2-7 and V is TRBV6-5; perhaps D is TRBD1 or TRBD2 (5 bases each). Germline CDR1 MNHEY, CDR2 SVGAGI. Trimming took 8 bases from V and 3 from J, leaving 14 bases between them. The CDR3 sequence is 13 residues long. CDR3 region: CASRDPDRYEQYF. CDR3 nucleotides: TGTGCCAGCCGGGACCCAGACCGCTACGAGCAGTACTTC.

The rearrangement joins TRBV2 to TRBJ2-2; D is unresolved. CDR3 length: 13 residues. Germline V gene sequence: CDR1 SNHLY, CDR2 FYNNEI. Trimming removed 6 bases from V and 2 bases from J, with 7 bases in between. The CDR3 loop is CASSGPNTGELFF. DNA of the CDR3: TGTGCCAGCAGCGGACCCAACACCGGGGAGCTGTTTTTT.

This clone was seen only a few times. The V gene is TRBV7-9, the J gene TRBJ1-2; 7 bases align to TRBD1. Trimming removed 5 bases from V and 6 bases from J; junction bases left unmatched: 12. The CDR3 is made up of 15 amino acids. In germline, CDR1 is SEHNR, CDR2 FQNEAQ (reference sequence). The CDR3 region is CASSVDRDARNGYTF. Written as DNA, the CDR3 is TGTGCCAGCAGCGTAGACAGGGATGCACGTAATGGCTACACCTTC. The whole variable domain, remainder taken from reference TRBV7-9 and TRBJ1-2, is DTGVSQNPRHKITKRGQNVTFRCDPISEHNRLYWYRQTLGQGPEFLTYFQNEAQLEKSRLLSDRFSAERPKGSFSTLEIQRTEQGDSAMYLCASSVDRDARNGYTFGSGTRLTVV.

This chain's CDR3 is CASSLGGPFGPREQFF. The CDR3, as DNA: TGTGCCAGCAGCTTGGGTGGTCCCTTTGGGCCCCGTGAGCAGTTCTTC. V usage is TRBV5-6 and J usage is TRBJ2-1; D is ambiguous. Germline V gives CDR1 SGHDT, CDR2 YYEEEE. The CDR3 loop spans 16 amino acids. The V and J ends lost 0 bases and 9 bases respectively, with 19 bases between them.

The genes are TRBV28 and TRBJ1-1; possible D gene TRBD1, 6 bases. This CDR3 comprises 15 residues. Germline assignment: CDR1 MDHEN and CDR2 SYDVKM. Deletions cut 3 bases from V and 4 bases from J, with 15 bases between. The CDR3 is CASSLVPGQGTEAFF. CDR3 DNA: TGTGCCAGCAGTTTGGTCCCGGGACAAGGCACTGAAGCTTTCTTT.

The CDR3 spells CASSERMGEAFF. The CDR3 bases are TGTGCCAGCAGTGAAAGGATGGGGGAAGCTTTCTTT. The rearrangement links TRBV6-1 to TRBJ1-1; D is unresolved. This CDR3 contains 12 residues. V was cut by 2 bases and J by 8 bases, with 9 bases left in between. From germline, CDR1 is MNHNS and CDR2 SASEGT.

V is TRBV27 and J is TRBJ2-1, with TRBD1 matching 7 bases. With V trimmed by 2 bases and J by 0 bases, 10 bases remained unmatched. This CDR3 has 18 amino acids. CDR1 is MNHEY, CDR2 SMNVEV, per germline (reference sequence). In DNA form, the CDR3 reads TGTGCCAGCAGTTTAAACCCCGACAGGGCGATCTCCTACAATGAGCAGTTCTTC. It encodes CASSLNPDRAISYNEQFF.

The chain employs TRBV3-1 (or the pseudogene TRBV3-2) and TRBJ1-4; D unresolved. V lost 6 bases and J lost 14, with 16 bases in between. This CDR3 is 12 amino acids long. CDR1 LGHDT and CDR2 YNNKEL come from the germline V gene (reference sequence). As DNA, the CDR3 is TGTGCCAGCAGTCCTGGACGGTCTGGCCTGTTTTTT. Translation: CASSPGRSGLFF.

V is TRBV29-1 and J is TRBJ2-1; TRBD1 is a possible D gene (8 bases). Germline assignment: CDR1 SQVTM and CDR2 ANQGSEA. V lost 8 bases to trimming and J lost 7 bases, with 21 bases between them. This CDR3 is 14 amino acids long. CDR3 loop: CSLKMRGTGNEQFF. Here the CDR3 DNA reads TGCAGCCTAAAAATGCGGGGGACAGGTAATGAGCAGTTCTTC.

The chain is built from TRBV28 and TRBJ1-1; TRBD1 is a possible D gene (6 bases). CDR1 MDHEN and CDR2 SYDVKM come from the germline V gene. Trimming shortened V by 1 base and J by 2 bases, and 11 bases separated the two germline ends. The CDR3 loop spans 15 amino acids. CDR3 protein: CASSLYGGPNTEAFF. DNA of the CDR3: TGTGCCAGCAGTTTATACGGGGGGCCAAACACTGAAGCTTTCTTT.